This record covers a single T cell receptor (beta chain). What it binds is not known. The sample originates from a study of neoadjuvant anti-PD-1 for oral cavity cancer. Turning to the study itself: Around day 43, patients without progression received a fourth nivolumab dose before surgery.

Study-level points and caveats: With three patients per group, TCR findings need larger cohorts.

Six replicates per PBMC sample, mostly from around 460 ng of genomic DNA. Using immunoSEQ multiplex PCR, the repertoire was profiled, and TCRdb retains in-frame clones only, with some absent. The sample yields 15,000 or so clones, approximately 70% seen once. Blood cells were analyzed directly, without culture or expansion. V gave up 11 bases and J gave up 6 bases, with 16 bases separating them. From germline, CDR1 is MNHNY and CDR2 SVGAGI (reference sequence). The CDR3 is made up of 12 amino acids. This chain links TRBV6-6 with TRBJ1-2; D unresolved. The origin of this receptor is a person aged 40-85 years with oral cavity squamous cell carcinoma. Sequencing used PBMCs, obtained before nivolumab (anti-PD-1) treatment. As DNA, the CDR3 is TGTGCCGGTGCACGGGGTGTTGATGGCTACACCTTC. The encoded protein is CAGARGVDGYTF.